This T cell receptor beta chain was recovered during a study of T cell changes during pregnancy in multiple sclerosis. This CDR3 has 15 amino acids. J gave up 3 bases and V 8 bases, and 6 bases lay outside the gene matches. In germline, CDR1 is SGHNT, CDR2 YYREEE (reference sequence). Assay: immunoSEQ multiplex PCR; the TCRdb copy retains only in-frame clones and omits some. The sample contains approximately 110,000 clones, 92% of which appear only once. Sequenced material: peripheral blood, taken in the third trimester of pregnancy. V usage is TRBV5-4 and J usage is TRBJ2-2; 11 positions agree with TRBD1. The TCR was taken from a female donor with multiple sclerosis, enrolled in a pregnancy study. CDR3 sequence (DNA): TGTGCCAGTCGCCGGGACAGGGGGGACACCGGGGAGCTGTTTTTT. This codes for CASRRDRGDTGELFF.